A single sample gave rise to the 10 T cell receptor beta chains below, sequenced in a study of early T cells in non-severe SARS-CoV-2 infection. TCRdb independently ran MiXCR on the 5' RACE reads; one entry per CDR3 protein. The table has approximately 83,000 distinct CDR3 sequences, around 15% seen once. Source material: whole blood. The origin of the receptors is an adult who was a healthcare worker with PCR-confirmed SARS-CoV-2 infection or an uninfected control (not recorded which).

This sequence joins TRBV29-1 and TRBJ2-3, with 7 bases fitting TRBD1. Germline loops: CDR1 SQVTM, CDR2 ANQGSEA. CDR3 size: 13 residues. CDR3 DNA: TGCAACTGGACAGGCCCCCGCACAGATACGCAGTATTTT. It specifies CNWTGPRTDTQYF.

This chain connects TRBV27 to TRBJ1-2; D is unclear. The CDR3 has 13 amino acids. Trimming removed 6 bases from V and 3 bases from J, with 11 bases in between. Germline values: CDR1 MNHEY, CDR2 SMNVEV (reference sequence). The CDR3 loop is CASRKGQDYGYTF. The DNA for the CDR3 is TGTGCCAGCAGAAAGGGTCAGGACTATGGCTACACCTTC.

CDR3 protein: CASSSRKGMVYGYTF. CDR3 coding DNA: TGTGCCAGCAGTAGTCGGAAGGGTATGGTCTATGGCTACACCTTC. This chain connects TRBV6-5 to TRBJ1-2; D is uncertain. The CDR3 covers 15 residues. Germline values: CDR1 MNHEY, CDR2 SVGAGI. Trimming cost V 5 bases and J 4 bases, with 17 bases left between them.

This clonotype came up a few times. Written as DNA, the CDR3 is TGCAGCGTTTACAGGGGGCGTAATGAGCAGTTCTTC. This codes for CSVYRGRNEQFF. The chain links TRBV29-1 to TRBJ2-1; the match to TRBD1 covers 9 bases. J gave up 7 bases and V 5 bases, and 3 bases lay outside the gene matches. The germline gives CDR1 SQVTM, CDR2 ANQGSEA. This CDR3 is built from 12 residues.

This clonotype has just a few counts. The gene calls are TRBV18 and TRBJ2-3; 8 bases are shared with TRBD1. Germline CDR1 and CDR2: KGHSH and LQKENI. Losses at the gene ends were 4 bases for V and 4 bases for J; bases not matched to a gene: 10. This CDR3 contains 16 residues. The CDR3 sequence is CASSQQTGVQPDTQYF. The CDR3, as DNA: TGTGCCAGCTCACAGCAGACAGGGGTCCAGCCAGATACGCAGTATTTT.

This clonotype showed up just a few times. The V and J genes are TRBV19 and TRBJ2-3; 7 nucleotides line up with TRBD1. The CDR3 loop spans 14 amino acids. V was clipped by 9 bases and J by 4 bases; unmatched bases: 10. From germline, CDR1 is LNHDA and CDR2 SQIVND (reference sequence). This chain's CDR3 is CASKVGGPSDTQYF. CDR3 nucleotides: TGTGCCAGCAAGGTAGGGGGCCCCTCAGATACGCAGTATTTT. The full variable domain, its missing parts supplied by reference TRBV19 and TRBJ2-3, is DGGITQSPKYLFRKEGQNVTLSCEQNLNHDAMYWYRQDPGQGLRLIYYSQIVNDFQKGDIAEGYSVSREKKESFPLTVTSAQKNPTAFYLCASKVGGPSDTQYFGPGTRLTVL.

CDR3 sequence: CASTHGGAAFF. The CDR3 region has the DNA TGTGCCAGCACCCATGGGGGGGCCGCTTTCTTT. The chain joins TRBV6-2 or TRBV6-3 to TRBJ1-1, with a weak D call TRBD1 (6 bases). This CDR3 has 11 residues. CDR1 and CDR2 (germline): MNHEY, SVGEGT. Trimming removed 7 bases from V and 11 bases from J, with 14 bases in between.

This clonotype appeared many times. This CDR3 is CASMRVRSYNEQFF. The DNA of the CDR3 is TGTGCCAGCATGAGGGTCCGCTCCTACAATGAGCAGTTCTTC. The chain employs TRBV6-1 and TRBJ2-1; the D gene is possibly TRBD2 (5 bases). This CDR3 has 14 amino acids. The germline V and J ends were trimmed by 7 bases and 0 bases, with 10 bases remaining between them. Germline CDR1 reads MNHNS; CDR2 reads SASEGT.

This clonotype was counted at least ten times. The chain has TRBV19 and TRBJ1-2, with a tentative D call TRBD1 (6 bases). This CDR3 spans 14 amino acids. The V and J ends lost 7 bases and 7 bases respectively, with 19 bases between them. Germline CDR1 reads LNHDA; CDR2 reads SQIVND (reference sequence). Written as DNA, the CDR3 is TGTGCCAGTAAGAGGGACAACTTAATCGGTGGCTACACCTTC. Protein product: CASKRDNLIGGYTF.

The CDR3 sequence is CASSKPGVGEETQYF. As DNA, the CDR3 is TGTGCCAGCAGTAAGCCGGGAGTGGGGGAAGAGACCCAGTACTTC. This sequence joins TRBV21-1 and TRBJ2-5; the D call TRBD1 from the table was never checked on the DNA. TRBV21-1 is annotated as a pseudogene. CDR3 length: 15 residues.